These T cell receptor beta chains were read from a single sample in a study of shared clonotypes between healthy human individuals. The data were produced by immunoSEQ multiplex PCR, yet TCRdb's version contains in-frame clones alone and is incomplete. The sample has about 2 million clones; about 95% are singletons. What was sequenced was naive CD8+ T cells sorted from blood. These TCRs come from a man aged 18-30 years in good health. The CDR3 runs from the conserved cysteine through the conserved F or W. A D gene is named only where the DNA matches it firmly.

J gene | V gene | D gene | CDR3 length | CDR3 protein | CDR3 DNA
TRBJ2-3 | TRBV29-1 | TRBD2 | 15 | CSVPGTSVTTDTQYF | TGCAGCGTTCCAGGGACTAGCGTAACCACAGATACGCAGTATTTT
TRBJ2-3 | TRBV9 | TRBD1 | 17 | CASSPRGQGAVSDTQYF | TGTGCCAGCAGCCCCCGGGGACAGGGGGCCGTCTCAGATACGCAGTATTTT
TRBJ2-7 | TRBV7-7 | - | 15 | CASSPGDTPWNEQYF | TGTGCTAGCAGCCCCGGGGACACTCCTTGGAACGAGCAGTACTTC
TRBJ1-2 | TRBV15 | - | 14 | CATSRDPGDYGYTF | TGTGCCACCAGCAGAGATCCAGGGGACTATGGCTACACCTTC
TRBJ2-5 | TRBV11-2 | - | 16 | CASSRLEGGRQETQYF | TGTGCCAGCAGCCGCCTCGAGGGGGGCCGGCAAGAGACCCAGTACTTC
TRBJ1-4 | TRBV2 | - | 19 | CASSEADLPTRTGDVELFF | TGTGCCAGCAGTGAAGCAGACCTCCCTACCCGGACGGGGGACGTTGAACTGTTTTTT
TRBJ1-4 | TRBV6-5 | - | 15 | CASSYEGGGNEKLFF | TGTGCCAGCAGTTACGAGGGGGGAGGGAATGAAAAACTGTTTTTT
TRBJ2-1 | TRBV10-1 | - | 11 | CASPGTLGQFF | TGCGCCAGCCCCGGGACCCTAGGGCAGTTCTTC
TRBJ1-2 | TRBV9 | - | 15 | CASSAPRQGSYGYTF | TGTGCCAGCAGCGCACCCCGGCAGGGCTCGTATGGCTACACCTTC
TRBJ2-1 | TRBV7-9 | - | 13 | CASSLFGNREQFF | TGTGCCAGCAGCTTATTCGGAAACCGCGAGCAGTTCTTC
TRBJ2-7 | TRBV5-1 | TRBD2 | 19 | CASSFAGTSGSRTSYEQYF | TGCGCCAGCAGCTTCGCCGGGACTAGCGGGAGCAGGACCTCCTACGAGCAGTACTTC
TRBJ1-6 | TRBV5-1 | - | 14 | CASSLGGEYSPLHF | TGCGCCAGCAGCTTGGGGGGGGAGTATTCACCCCTCCACTTT
TRBJ2-7 | TRBV28 | - | 16 | CASSLWTLDFTYEQYF | TGTGCCAGCAGTTTATGGACCCTGGACTTTACCTACGAGCAGTACTTC
TRBJ2-7 | TRBV7-6 | TRBD1 | 15 | CASSPLRTGRYEQYF | TGTGCCAGCAGCCCACTAAGGACAGGGCGATACGAGCAGTACTTC
TRBJ1-2 | TRBV2 | - | 12 | CASEIGGYGYTF | TGTGCCAGTGAGATCGGGGGCTATGGCTACACCTTC